The 10 T cell receptor beta chains below all came from one sample that was sequenced in a study of Ad26.COV2.S vaccination and SARS-CoV-2 variants. Treatment noted: roughly 18 received Ad26.COV2.S at low or high dose, single or two shots; roughly five received placebo; per-sample allocation not given. The samples were gathered on day 63 after the first injection of vaccine or placebo. Clones were sequenced by immunoSEQ multiplex PCR, and TCRdb holds only the in-frame ones, with some missing. The data show roughly 320,000 clones, around 83% seen once. The specimen was peripheral blood, collected in a trial of Ad26.COV2.S vaccine versus placebo. The receptors were sampled from a person between 18 and 65 years old who received the Ad26.COV2.S COVID-19 vaccine or a placebo.

The J gene is TRBJ1-1, the V gene TRBV3-1 (or the pseudogene TRBV3-2); D possibly corresponds to TRBD1 (6 bases). CDR1 is LGHDT and CDR2 is YNNKEL in the germline V gene (reference sequence). Trimming stripped 4 bases from V and 1 base from J, with 10 bases between. CDR3 length: 14 residues. CDR3 nucleotides: TGTGCCAGCAGCCGGGGACAAGCGAACACTGAAGCTTTCTTT. Translation: CASSRGQANTEAFF.

The chain uses TRBV4-3 and TRBJ2-1, with D unclear. Trimming removed 0 bases from V and 6 bases from J, with 12 bases in between. The V gene's germline CDR1 is LGHNA and CDR2 YSLEER. CDR3 size: 15 residues. The CDR3 nucleotides read TGCGCCAGCAGCCAAGAAGGTTCGAAGGCCAATGAGCAGTTCTTC. Translation gives CASSQEGSKANEQFF.

The V call is TRBV6-5, the J call TRBJ1-2; TRBD1 is a possible D gene (5 bases). The CDR3 covers 14 residues. Looked up from germline, CDR1 is MNHEY and CDR2 is SVGAGI. Trimming took off 4 bases at V and 4 bases at J, with 13 bases between the two ends. CDR3: CASSSPGLTYGYTF. The CDR3 region has the DNA TGTGCCAGCAGTTCCCCGGGGCTCACCTATGGCTACACCTTC.

This chain uses TRBV2 with TRBJ2-1; D is undetermined. The CDR3 is made up of 14 amino acids. Trimming stripped 0 bases from V and 3 bases from J, with 6 bases between. Per germline, CDR1 SNHLY and CDR2 FYNNEI. The CDR3 sequence: CASSEASFYNEQFF. The CDR3, as DNA: TGTGCCAGCAGTGAAGCTTCCTTCTACAATGAGCAGTTCTTC.

The chain couples TRBV7-2 to TRBJ1-1; no reliable D call. Germline V gene data show CDR1 as SGHTA and CDR2 as FQGNSA. CDR3 length: 16 residues. Between the trimmed V and J ends, which lost 5 bases and 1 base, there was a span of 17 bases. CDR3 sequence: CASSLLSAGRNTEAFF. The CDR3 DNA sequence: TGTGCCAGCAGCCTCTTGTCTGCGGGGAGGAACACTGAAGCTTTCTTT.

J is TRBJ1-2 and V is TRBV9; tentative D call: TRBD1 (6 bases). The CDR3 is 12 amino acids. The germline CDR1 and CDR2 sequences are SGDLS and YYNGEE. V was cut by 4 bases and J by 6 bases, with 10 bases left in between. CDR3 in DNA: TGTGCCAGCAGCAAGGGGGAAAATGGCTACACCTTC. Its translation is CASSKGENGYTF.

The chain uses TRBV18 and TRBJ2-6; perhaps D is TRBD1 or TRBD2 (5 bases each). Trimming shortened V by 1 base and J by 4 bases, and 11 bases separated the two germline ends. This CDR3 region has 16 residues. The germline gives CDR1 KGHSH, CDR2 LQKENI. This CDR3 is CASSPQRDGGANVLTF. The DNA of the CDR3 is TGTGCCAGCTCACCACAGAGGGACGGAGGGGCCAACGTCCTGACTTTC. Looking up the rest from reference TRBV18 and TRBJ2-6 gives the full variable domain: NAGVMQNPRHLVRRRGQEARLRCSPMKGHSHVYWYRQLPEEGLKFMVYLQKENIIDESGMPKERFSAEFPKEGPSILRIQQVVRGDSAAYFCASSPQRDGGANVLTFGAGSRLTVL.

This chain connects TRBV19 to TRBJ2-7; no reliable D call. V was cut by 6 bases and J by 4 bases, with 19 bases left in between. The CDR3 consists of 15 residues. Germline CDR1 and CDR2: LNHDA and SQIVND (reference sequence). The CDR3 here is CASSFRASSPYEQYF. The CDR3 DNA is TGTGCCAGTAGCTTTCGGGCCTCTTCACCGTACGAGCAGTACTTC.

The chain has TRBV5-1 and TRBJ1-1, with TRBD1 as a possible D gene (5 bases). Trimming left V 0 bases short and J 4 bases short, with 10 bases between. Germline values: CDR1 SGHRS, CDR2 YFSETQ. The CDR3 has 14 amino acids. Here the CDR3 reads CASSLEGHGTEAFF. Here the CDR3 DNA reads TGCGCCAGCAGCTTGGAAGGACACGGCACTGAAGCTTTCTTT.

This clone was counted a single time. The rearrangement uses TRBV2 and TRBJ2-1, with D possibly TRBD1 on 5 matching bases. Germline V gene lookup returns CDR1 SNHLY and CDR2 FYNNEI. The CDR3 has 12 residues. V was cut by 7 bases and J by 7 bases, with 11 bases left in between. CDR3: CASTPRVNEQFF. DNA of the CDR3: TGTGCCAGCACTCCCAGGGTGAATGAGCAGTTCTTC. The full variable domain, completed using reference TRBV2 and TRBJ2-1, is EPEVTQTPSHQVTQMGQEVILRCVPISNHLYFYWYRQILGQKVEFLVSFYNNEISEKSEIFDDQFSVERPDGSNFTLKIRSTKLEDSAMYFCASTPRVNEQFFGPGTRLTVL.